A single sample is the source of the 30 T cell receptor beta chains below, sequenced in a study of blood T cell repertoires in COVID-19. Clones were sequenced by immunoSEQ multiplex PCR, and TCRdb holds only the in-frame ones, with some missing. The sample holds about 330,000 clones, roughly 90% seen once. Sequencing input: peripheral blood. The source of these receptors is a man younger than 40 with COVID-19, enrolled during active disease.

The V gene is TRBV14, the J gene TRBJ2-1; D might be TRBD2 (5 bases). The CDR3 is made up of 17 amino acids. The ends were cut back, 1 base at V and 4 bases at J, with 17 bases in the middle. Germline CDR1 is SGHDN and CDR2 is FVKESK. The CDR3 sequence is CASSQGAGLPTYNEQFF. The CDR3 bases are TGTGCCAGCAGCCAAGGGGCTGGACTCCCCACTTACAATGAGCAGTTCTTC.

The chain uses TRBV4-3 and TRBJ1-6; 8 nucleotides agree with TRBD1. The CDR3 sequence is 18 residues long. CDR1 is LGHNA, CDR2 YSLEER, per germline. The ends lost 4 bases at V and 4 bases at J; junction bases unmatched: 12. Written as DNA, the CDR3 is TGCGCCAGCAGCCCTTCGACAGGGGAACTCCCTTATAATTCACCCCTCCACTTT. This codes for CASSPSTGELPYNSPLHF.

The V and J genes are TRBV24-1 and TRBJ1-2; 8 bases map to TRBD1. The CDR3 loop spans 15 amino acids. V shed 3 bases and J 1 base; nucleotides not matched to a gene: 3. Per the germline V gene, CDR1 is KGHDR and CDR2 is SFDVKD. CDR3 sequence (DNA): TGTGCCACCAGTGATCCCGGACAGGGTAACTATGGCTACACCTTC. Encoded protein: CATSDPGQGNYGYTF.

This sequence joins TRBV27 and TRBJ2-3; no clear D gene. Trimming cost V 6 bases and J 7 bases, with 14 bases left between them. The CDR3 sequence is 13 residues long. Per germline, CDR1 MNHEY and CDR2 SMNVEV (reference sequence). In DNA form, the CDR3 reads TGTGCCAGCAGCCCCCAGTCGTACAATACGCAGTATTTT. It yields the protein CASSPQSYNTQYF.

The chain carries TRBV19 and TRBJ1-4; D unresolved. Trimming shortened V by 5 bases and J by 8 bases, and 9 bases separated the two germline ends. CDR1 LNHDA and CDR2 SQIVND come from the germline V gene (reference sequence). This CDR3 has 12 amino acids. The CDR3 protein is CASSFSGEKLFF. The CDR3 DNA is TGTGCCAGTAGTTTTTCGGGGGAAAAACTGTTTTTT.

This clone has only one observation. CDR3 in DNA: TGTGCCACCAGCAGAGGGACTAGCGGGACCCTGAGAGGAGCCTACGAGCAGTACTTC. It yields the protein CATSRGTSGTLRGAYEQYF. The V gene is TRBV15, the J gene TRBJ2-7; TRBD2 matches at 12 bases. J lost 2 bases, V lost 1 base, and 12 bases had no gene match. This CDR3 comprises 19 residues. The germline CDR1 and CDR2 sequences are LNHNV and YYDKDF (reference sequence).

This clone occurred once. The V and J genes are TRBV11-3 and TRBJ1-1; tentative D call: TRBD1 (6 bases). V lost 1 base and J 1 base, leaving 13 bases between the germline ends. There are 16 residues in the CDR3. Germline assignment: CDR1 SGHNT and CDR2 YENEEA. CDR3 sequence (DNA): TGTGCCAGCAGCTTAGGGGGGATCAGGGGGAACACTGAAGCTTTCTTT. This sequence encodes CASSLGGIRGNTEAFF.

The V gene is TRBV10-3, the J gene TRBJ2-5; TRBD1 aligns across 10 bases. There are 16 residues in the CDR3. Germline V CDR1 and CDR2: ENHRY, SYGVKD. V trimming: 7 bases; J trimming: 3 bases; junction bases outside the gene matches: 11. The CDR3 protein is CAIKTGTGESKETQYF. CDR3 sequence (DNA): TGTGCCATCAAAACCGGGACAGGGGAGAGCAAAGAGACCCAGTACTTC.

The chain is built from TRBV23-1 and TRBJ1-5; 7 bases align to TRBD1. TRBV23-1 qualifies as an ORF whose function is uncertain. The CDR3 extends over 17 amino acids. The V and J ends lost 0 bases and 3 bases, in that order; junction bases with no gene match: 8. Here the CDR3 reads CASSQSNSGTDNQPQHF. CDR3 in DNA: TGCGCCAGCAGTCAATCGAATTCCGGGACAGACAATCAGCCCCAGCATTTT.

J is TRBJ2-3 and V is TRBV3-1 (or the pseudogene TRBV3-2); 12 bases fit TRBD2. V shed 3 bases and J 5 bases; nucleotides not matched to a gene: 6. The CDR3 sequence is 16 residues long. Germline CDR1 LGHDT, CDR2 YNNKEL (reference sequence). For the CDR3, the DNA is TGTGCCAGCAGCCATCTAGCGGGGGGGCCGGTAGATACGCAGTATTTT. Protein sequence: CASSHLAGGPVDTQYF.

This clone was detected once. This CDR3 is CASSYQGSLNTDTQYF. The DNA for the CDR3 is TGTGCCAGCAGCTATCAGGGTAGCCTAAACACAGATACGCAGTATTTT. The gene calls are TRBV7-9 and TRBJ2-3, with a possible D match to TRBD1 (5 bases). V shed 4 bases and J shed 2 bases, with 16 bases lying between them. Germline CDR1 and CDR2: SEHNR and FQNEAQ (reference sequence). The CDR3 is made up of 16 amino acids.

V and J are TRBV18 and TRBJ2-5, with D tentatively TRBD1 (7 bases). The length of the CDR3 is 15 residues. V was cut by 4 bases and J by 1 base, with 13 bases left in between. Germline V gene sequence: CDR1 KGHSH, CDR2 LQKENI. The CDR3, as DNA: TGTGCCAGCTCACGAGGAGGGGGCCTCCAAGAGACCCAGTACTTC. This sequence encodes CASSRGGGLQETQYF.

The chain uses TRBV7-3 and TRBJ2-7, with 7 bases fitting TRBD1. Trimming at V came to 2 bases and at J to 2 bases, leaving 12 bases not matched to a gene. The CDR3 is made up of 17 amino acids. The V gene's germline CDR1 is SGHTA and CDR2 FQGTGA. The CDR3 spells CASSLGRKGASAYEQYF. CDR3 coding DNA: TGTGCCAGCAGCTTAGGGCGGAAGGGGGCGTCGGCCTACGAGCAGTACTTC.

Here the CDR3 DNA reads TGTGCCAGCAGCTTAGCGGAGCTTTCTGGCCAGTACTTC. It translates to CASSLAELSGQYF. The chain carries TRBV7-2 and TRBJ2-5; D is ambiguous. This CDR3 has 13 residues. Germline CDR1 reads SGHTA; CDR2 reads FQGNSA. V lost 0 bases to trimming and J lost 10 bases, with 12 bases between them.

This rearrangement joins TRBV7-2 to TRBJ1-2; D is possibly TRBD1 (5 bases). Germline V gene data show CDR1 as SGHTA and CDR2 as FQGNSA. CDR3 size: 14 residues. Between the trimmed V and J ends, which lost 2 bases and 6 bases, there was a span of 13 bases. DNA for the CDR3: TGTGCCAGCAGCTTACAGGGAAGAATGGATGGCTACACCTTC. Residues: CASSLQGRMDGYTF.

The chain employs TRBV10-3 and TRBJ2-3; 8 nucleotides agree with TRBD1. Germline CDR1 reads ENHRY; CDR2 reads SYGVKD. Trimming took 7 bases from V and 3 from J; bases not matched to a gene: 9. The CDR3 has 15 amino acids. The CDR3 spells CAITPGQGGTDTQYF. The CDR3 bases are TGTGCCATCACTCCCGGACAGGGAGGAACAGATACGCAGTATTTT.

CDR3 in amino acids: CASSLRTGGPMKAFF. In DNA, the CDR3 is TGTGCCAGTAGCCTCAGGACAGGGGGGCCGATGAAGGCTTTCTTT. The J gene is TRBJ1-1, the V gene TRBV19, with TRBD1 identical over 10 bases. Germline CDR1 reads LNHDA; CDR2 reads SQIVND (reference sequence). The CDR3 runs 15 residues. Unmatched junction bases numbered 15, after V lost 6 bases and J lost 11 bases.

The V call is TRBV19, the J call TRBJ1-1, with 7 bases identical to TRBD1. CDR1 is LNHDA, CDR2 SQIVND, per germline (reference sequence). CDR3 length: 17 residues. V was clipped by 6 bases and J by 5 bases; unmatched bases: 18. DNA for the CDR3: TGTGCCAGTAGCGCCTTAAGGACAGGCGGAGTGGAAACTGAAGCTTTCTTT. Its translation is CASSALRTGGVETEAFF.

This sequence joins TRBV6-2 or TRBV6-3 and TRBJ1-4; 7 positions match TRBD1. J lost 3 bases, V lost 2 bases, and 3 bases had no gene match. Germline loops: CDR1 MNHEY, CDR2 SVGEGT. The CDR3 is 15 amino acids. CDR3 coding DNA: TGTGCCAGCAGTTACGCCGGGACAGCTAATGAAAAACTGTTTTTT. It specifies CASSYAGTANEKLFF.

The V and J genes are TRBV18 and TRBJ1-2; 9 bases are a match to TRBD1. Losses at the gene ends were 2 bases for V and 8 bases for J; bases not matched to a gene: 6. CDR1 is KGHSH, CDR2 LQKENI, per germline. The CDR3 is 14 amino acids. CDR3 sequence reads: CASSPTGQGRGYTF. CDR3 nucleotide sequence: TGTGCCAGCTCACCAACGGGACAGGGTCGAGGCTACACCTTC.

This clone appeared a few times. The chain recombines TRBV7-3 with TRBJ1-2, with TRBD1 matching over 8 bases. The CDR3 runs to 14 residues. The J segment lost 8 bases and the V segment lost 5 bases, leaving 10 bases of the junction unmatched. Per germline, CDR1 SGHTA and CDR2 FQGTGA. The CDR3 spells CASSEQQGVGGYTF. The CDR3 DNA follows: TGTGCCAGCAGCGAGCAACAGGGGGTAGGGGGCTACACCTTC.

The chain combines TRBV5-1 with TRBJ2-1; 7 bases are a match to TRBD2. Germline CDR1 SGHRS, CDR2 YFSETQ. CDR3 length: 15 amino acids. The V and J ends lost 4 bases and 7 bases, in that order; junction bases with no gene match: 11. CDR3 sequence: CASSHNPGTINEQFF. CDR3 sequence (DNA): TGCGCCAGCAGCCACAACCCGGGGACTATTAATGAGCAGTTCTTC.

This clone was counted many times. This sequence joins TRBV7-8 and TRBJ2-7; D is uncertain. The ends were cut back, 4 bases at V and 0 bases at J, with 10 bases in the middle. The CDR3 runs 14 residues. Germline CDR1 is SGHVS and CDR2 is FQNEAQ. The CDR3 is CASSYILSSYEQYF. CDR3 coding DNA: TGTGCCAGCAGCTATATCCTGAGCTCCTACGAGCAGTACTTC. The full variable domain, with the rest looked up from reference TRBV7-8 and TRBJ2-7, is GAGVSQSPRYKVAKRGQDVALRCDPISGHVSLFWYQQALGQGPEFLTYFQNEAQLDKSGLPSDRFFAERPEGSVSTLKIQRTQQEDSAVYLCASSYILSSYEQYFGPGTRLTVT.

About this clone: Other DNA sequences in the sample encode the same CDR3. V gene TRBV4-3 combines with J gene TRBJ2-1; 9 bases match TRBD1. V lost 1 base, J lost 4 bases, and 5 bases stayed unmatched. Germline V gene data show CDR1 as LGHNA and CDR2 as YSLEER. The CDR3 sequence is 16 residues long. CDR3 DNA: TGCGCCAGCAGCCAAGCTTGGGACAGGGAATACAATGAGCAGTTCTTC. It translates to CASSQAWDREYNEQFF.

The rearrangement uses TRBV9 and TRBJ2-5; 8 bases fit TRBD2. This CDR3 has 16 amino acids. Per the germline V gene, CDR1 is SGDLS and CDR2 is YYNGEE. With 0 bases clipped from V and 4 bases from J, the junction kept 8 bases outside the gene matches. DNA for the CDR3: TGTGCCAGCAGCGTAGCCCCGGGGGGGGGCGTAGAGACCCAGTACTTC. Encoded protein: CASSVAPGGGVETQYF.

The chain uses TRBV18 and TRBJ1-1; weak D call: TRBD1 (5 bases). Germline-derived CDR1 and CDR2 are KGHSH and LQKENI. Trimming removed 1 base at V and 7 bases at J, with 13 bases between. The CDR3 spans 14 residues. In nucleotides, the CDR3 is TGTGCCAGCTCACCACTGGAGGGGCAGGGTGAAGCTTTCTTT. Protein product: CASSPLEGQGEAFF.

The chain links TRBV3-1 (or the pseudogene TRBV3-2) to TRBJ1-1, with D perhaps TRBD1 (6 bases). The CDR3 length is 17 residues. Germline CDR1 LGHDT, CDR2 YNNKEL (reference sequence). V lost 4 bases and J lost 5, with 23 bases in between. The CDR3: CASSPEEKGVGRTEAFF. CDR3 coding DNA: TGTGCCAGCAGCCCCGAGGAGAAGGGGGTTGGTAGGACTGAAGCTTTCTTT.

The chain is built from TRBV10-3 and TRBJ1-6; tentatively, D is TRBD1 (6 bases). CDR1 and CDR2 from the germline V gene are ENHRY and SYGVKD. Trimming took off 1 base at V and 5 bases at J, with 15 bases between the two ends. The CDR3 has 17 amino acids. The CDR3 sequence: CAISEFLDSANNSPLHF. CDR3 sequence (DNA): TGTGCCATCAGTGAGTTTCTGGACAGCGCTAATAATTCACCCCTCCACTTT.

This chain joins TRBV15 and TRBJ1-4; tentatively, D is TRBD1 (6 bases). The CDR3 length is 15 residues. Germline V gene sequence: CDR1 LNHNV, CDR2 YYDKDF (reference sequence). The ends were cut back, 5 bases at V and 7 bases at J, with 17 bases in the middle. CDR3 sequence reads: CATSLGRQGSEKLFF. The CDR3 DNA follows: TGTGCCACCAGCCTCGGGAGGCAGGGGAGTGAAAAACTGTTTTTT. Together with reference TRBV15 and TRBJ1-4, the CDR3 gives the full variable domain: DAMVIQNPRYQVTQFGKPVTLSCSQTLNHNVMYWYQQKSSQAPKLLFHYYDKDFNNEADTPDNFQSRRPNTSFCFLDIRSPGLGDTAMYLCATSLGRQGSEKLFFGSGTQLSVL.

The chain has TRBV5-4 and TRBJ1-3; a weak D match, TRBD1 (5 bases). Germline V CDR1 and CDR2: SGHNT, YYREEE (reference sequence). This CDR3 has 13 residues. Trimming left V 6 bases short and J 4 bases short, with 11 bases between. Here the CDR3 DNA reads TGTGCCAGCACGCAGGGTTCCGGAAACACCATATATTTT. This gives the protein CASTQGSGNTIYF. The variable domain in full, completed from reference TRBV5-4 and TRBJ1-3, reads ETGVTQSPTHLIKTRGQQVTLRCSSQSGHNTVSWYQQALGQGPQFIFQYYREEENGRGNFPPRFSGLQFPNYSSELNVNALELDDSALYLCASTQGSGNTIYFGEGSWLTVV.